A single sample is the source of the 18 T cell receptor beta chains below, sequenced in a study of blood T cell repertoires in COVID-19 (dated by TCRdb to about 2020). Libraries were made using the immunoSEQ multiplex PCR assay. Sourced from immuneACCESS, this table was stored by TCRdb with only in-frame sequences that have V and J called. A share of the clones is absent; for the studies checked, an unresolved V gene accounts for under half, and the remainder has no known explanation. Counted in this sample were about 240,000 clones; around four fifths of them appeared once. 1.5% to 2% of the sample belongs to the ten largest clones. Sequenced input: peripheral blood. These receptors came from a man aged 25-45 years who had recovered from COVID-19.

The chain uses TRBV7-2 and TRBJ2-1; the D gene is possibly TRBD1 (5 bases). CDR1 is SGHTA and CDR2 is FQGNSA in the germline V gene. The CDR3 has 15 amino acids. V shed 6 bases and J shed 0 bases, with 12 bases lying between them. This CDR3 is CASSEQVSSYNEQFF. CDR3 nucleotides: TGTGCCAGCAGTGAACAGGTGAGCTCCTACAATGAGCAGTTCTTC.

The gene calls are TRBV19 and TRBJ2-5; the D gene is possibly TRBD1 (6 bases). CDR1 is LNHDA, CDR2 SQIVND, per germline (reference sequence). The germline V and J ends were trimmed by 5 bases and 4 bases, with 11 bases remaining between them. The CDR3 is 13 residues long. The CDR3 here is CASSSARGETQYF. The DNA for the CDR3 is TGTGCCAGTAGTTCCGCCAGGGGAGAGACCCAGTACTTC. Combining the CDR3 with reference TRBV19 and TRBJ2-5 gives the whole variable domain DGGITQSPKYLFRKEGQNVTLSCEQNLNHDAMYWYRQDPGQGLRLIYYSQIVNDFQKGDIAEGYSVSREKKESFPLTVTSAQKNPTAFYLCASSSARGETQYFGPGTRLLVL.

The table lists this clone with a few counts. The rearrangement uses TRBV19 and TRBJ1-2; D possibly corresponds to TRBD1 (6 bases). The CDR3 spans 14 residues. Trimming took off 4 bases at V and 4 bases at J, with 13 bases between the two ends. From germline, CDR1 is LNHDA and CDR2 SQIVND (reference sequence). The CDR3 sequence: CASSTTGVGYGYTF. The CDR3 nucleotides are TGTGCCAGTAGTACGACAGGAGTGGGCTATGGCTACACCTTC.

The V and J genes are TRBV5-4 and TRBJ1-1; D uncertain. The CDR3 is 13 residues long. The V gene's germline CDR1 is SGHNT and CDR2 YYREEE (reference sequence). The V end was cut by 2 bases, the J end by 6 bases, with 11 bases between. The CDR3 here is CASSFERGAEAFF. CDR3 nucleotides: TGTGCCAGCAGCTTCGAGCGGGGAGCTGAAGCTTTCTTT.

This sequence joins TRBV5-5 and TRBJ1-2; 10 nucleotides align to TRBD1. CDR1 is SGHKS, CDR2 YYEKEE, per germline (reference sequence). The ends lost 1 base at V and 6 bases at J; junction bases unmatched: 3. The CDR3 has 14 amino acids. CDR3 sequence: CASSLWGTGDGYTF. The DNA for the CDR3 is TGTGCCAGCAGCTTGTGGGGGACAGGGGATGGCTACACCTTC.

V is TRBV5-1 and J is TRBJ2-3; the match to TRBD2 covers 12 bases. Germline CDR1 SGHRS, CDR2 YFSETQ. The CDR3 runs 16 residues. V lost 4 bases, J lost 0 bases, and 3 bases stayed unmatched. The chain's CDR3 is CASSGTSGGSTDTQYF. The DNA for the CDR3 is TGCGCCAGCAGCGGCACTAGCGGGGGGAGCACAGATACGCAGTATTTT.

This chain links TRBV10-3 with TRBJ1-4; TRBD1 matches 7 bases. Germline CDR1 ENHRY, CDR2 SYGVKD. Trimming took 5 bases from V and 8 from J; bases not matched to a gene: 17. This CDR3 is built from 17 residues. This CDR3 is CAISRGDSETTHEKLFF. CDR3 nucleotide sequence: TGTGCCATCAGTCGAGGGGACAGTGAAACAACTCACGAAAAACTGTTTTTT.

CDR3 in amino acids: CASSLSAGVADTQYF. The CDR3 region has the DNA TGCGCCAGCAGCTTGTCAGCGGGGGTGGCAGATACGCAGTATTTT. The chain employs TRBV5-1 and TRBJ2-3, with 8 bases matching TRBD2. From germline, CDR1 is SGHRS and CDR2 YFSETQ. The ends lost 1 base at V and 4 bases at J; junction bases unmatched: 5. The CDR3 covers 15 residues.

This clone was counted a few times. This sequence joins TRBV9 and TRBJ2-2, with 9 bases matching TRBD1. The germline V gene has CDR1 SGDLS and CDR2 YYNGEE. With V trimmed by 3 bases and J by 1 base, 10 bases remained unmatched. The CDR3 is made up of 18 amino acids. The CDR3 loop reads CASSADPGTGKNTGELFF. DNA for the CDR3: TGTGCCAGCAGCGCCGACCCCGGGACAGGGAAGAACACCGGGGAGCTGTTTTTT. The full variable domain, with the rest looked up from reference TRBV9 and TRBJ2-2, is DSGVTQTPKHLITATGQRVTLRCSPRSGDLSVYWYQQSLDQGLQFLIQYYNGEERAKGNILERFSAQQFPDLHSELNLSSLELGDSALYFCASSADPGTGKNTGELFFGEGSRLTVL.

The chain combines TRBV2 with TRBJ1-1, with D unresolved. The germline V gene has CDR1 SNHLY and CDR2 FYNNEI. Trimming stripped 4 bases from V and 1 base from J, with 7 bases between. CDR3 size: 13 residues. CDR3 coding DNA: TGTGCCAGCAGTGGTCCGGGGAACACTGAAGCTTTCTTT. It yields the protein CASSGPGNTEAFF.

The chain combines TRBV7-3 with TRBJ1-1; D may be TRBD1 (6 bases). This CDR3 has 19 amino acids. The V end was cut by 5 bases, the J end by 1 base, with 26 bases between. Per germline, CDR1 SGHTA and CDR2 FQGTGA. For the CDR3, the DNA is TGTGCCAGCAGCCCCATGCACAGGGCCCATCAGACGTCGAACACTGAAGCTTTCTTT. It is translated as CASSPMHRAHQTSNTEAFF.

V and J are TRBV19 and TRBJ2-2, with a weak D call TRBD1 (6 bases). Germline-derived CDR1 and CDR2 are LNHDA and SQIVND (reference sequence). Trimming removed 0 bases at V and 4 bases at J, with 9 bases between. The CDR3 spans 15 residues. CDR3 coding DNA: TGTGCCAGTAGTATAGAACAGGGTGTCACCGGGGAGCTGTTTTTT. This translates into CASSIEQGVTGELFF.

In nucleotides, the CDR3 is TGTGCCAGCAGGGACAGTGTCTATAATTCACCCCTCCACTTT. This gives the protein CASRDSVYNSPLHF. The chain is built from TRBV28 and TRBJ1-6, with a tentative D call TRBD1 (6 bases). Per germline, CDR1 MDHEN and CDR2 SYDVKM. The CDR3 length is 14 residues. V was pared by 6 bases and J by 3 bases, with 9 bases between.

V and J are TRBV5-1 and TRBJ1-6, with D perhaps TRBD1 (6 bases). Germline V lookup: CDR1 SGHRS, CDR2 YFSETQ. V lost 0 bases and J 8 bases, leaving 9 bases between the germline ends. The CDR3 consists of 14 residues. CDR3 bases: TGCGCCAGCAGCTTGGTGGGGGCGGATTCACCCCTCCACTTT. It is translated as CASSLVGADSPLHF.

This chain connects TRBV3-1 (or the pseudogene TRBV3-2) to TRBJ2-4; 11 bases map to TRBD2. J gave up 8 bases and V 0 bases, and 9 bases lay outside the gene matches. CDR3 size: 17 residues. Germline-derived CDR1 and CDR2 are LGHDT and YNNKEL (reference sequence). The CDR3 protein is CASSQDWLAGGRDIQYF. The DNA for the CDR3 is TGTGCCAGCAGCCAAGATTGGCTAGCGGGGGGTAGGGACATTCAGTACTTC.

The sample holds a few counts of this clone. The rearrangement links TRBV5-1 to TRBJ1-6; possible D gene TRBD1, 6 bases. The CDR3 is made up of 14 amino acids. Trimming removed 3 bases from V and 7 bases from J, with 11 bases in between. The germline V gene has CDR1 SGHRS and CDR2 YFSETQ. CDR3 DNA: TGCGCCAGCAGCTCGAGACAGGACAATTCACCCCTCCACTTT. Protein sequence: CASSSRQDNSPLHF. The full variable domain, in which reference TRBV5-1 and TRBJ1-6 provide the parts outside the CDR3, is KAGVTQTPRYLIKTRGQQVTLSCSPISGHRSVSWYQQTPGQGLQFLFEYFSETQRNKGNFPGRFSGRQFSNSRSEMNVSTLELGDSALYLCASSSRQDNSPLHFGNGTRLTVT.

The V call is TRBV10-1, the J call TRBJ2-3; 9 positions agree with TRBD2. This CDR3 has 18 residues. The germline V gene encodes CDR1 WNHNN and CDR2 SYGVQD (reference sequence). The V segment lost 4 bases and the J segment 2 bases; nucleotides outside the gene matches: 13. CDR3 in amino acids: CASSAFAGGTASTDTQYF. DNA of the CDR3: TGCGCCAGCAGTGCTTTCGCGGGGGGGACTGCGTCCACAGATACGCAGTATTTT.

The chain is built from TRBV7-8 and TRBJ1-5; D is uncertain. The length of the CDR3 is 13 residues. Trimming took 2 bases from V and 3 from J, leaving 5 bases between them. Per the germline V gene, CDR1 is SGHVS and CDR2 is FQNEAQ. The CDR3 region has the DNA TGTGCCAGCAGCTTATCCTACAATCAGCCCCAGCATTTT. Its protein is CASSLSYNQPQHF. The full variable domain, in which reference TRBV7-8 and TRBJ1-5 provide the parts outside the CDR3, is GAGVSQSPRYKVAKRGQDVALRCDPISGHVSLFWYQQALGQGPEFLTYFQNEAQLDKSGLPSDRFFAERPEGSVSTLKIQRTQQEDSAVYLCASSLSYNQPQHFGDGTRLSIL.